This T cell receptor (beta chain) was profiled in a study of blood T cell repertoires in COVID-19. Study as a whole: The analysed material was cDNA or gDNA that came from T cells, B-cell-depleted T cells, or PBMCs.

As handled by the study authors: Estimation of nucleated cell counts was performed using reference gene primer amplification. Method: immunoSEQ multiplex PCR; TCRdb's copy keeps in-frame clones and lacks some. Clone size and the V and J calls come from that table; the DNA yielded D and trimming. The data contain 250,000 or so clones, about 90% of them singletons. The germline CDR1 and CDR2 sequences are MDHEN and SYDVKM. The CDR3 length is 13 residues. The V and J ends lost 5 bases and 5 bases respectively, with 10 bases between them. Patients in Seattle were enrolled during active infection, then followed longitudinally.

The receptor comes from a man aged 25 to 40 with COVID-19, enrolled during active disease. The J gene is TRBJ1-5, the V gene TRBV28, with D possibly TRBD1 on 5 matching bases. Input material: peripheral blood. The CDR3 bases are TGTGCCAGCAGTGTGACAGCTTATCAGCCCCAGCATTTT. Protein product: CASSVTAYQPQHF.